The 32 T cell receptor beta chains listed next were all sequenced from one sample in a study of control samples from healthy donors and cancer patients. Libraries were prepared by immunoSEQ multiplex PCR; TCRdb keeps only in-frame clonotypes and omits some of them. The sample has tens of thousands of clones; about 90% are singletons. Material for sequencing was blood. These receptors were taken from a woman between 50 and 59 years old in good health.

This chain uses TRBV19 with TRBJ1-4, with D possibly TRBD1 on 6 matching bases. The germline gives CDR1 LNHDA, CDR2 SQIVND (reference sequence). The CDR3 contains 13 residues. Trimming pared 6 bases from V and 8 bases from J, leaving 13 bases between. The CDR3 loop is CASRDRQSEKLFF. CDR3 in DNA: TGTGCCAGTAGGGACAGACAGTCCGAAAAACTGTTTTTT. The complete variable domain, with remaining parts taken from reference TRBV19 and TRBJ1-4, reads DGGITQSPKYLFRKEGQNVTLSCEQNLNHDAMYWYRQDPGQGLRLIYYSQIVNDFQKGDIAEGYSVSREKKESFPLTVTSAQKNPTAFYLCASRDRQSEKLFFGSGTQLSVL.

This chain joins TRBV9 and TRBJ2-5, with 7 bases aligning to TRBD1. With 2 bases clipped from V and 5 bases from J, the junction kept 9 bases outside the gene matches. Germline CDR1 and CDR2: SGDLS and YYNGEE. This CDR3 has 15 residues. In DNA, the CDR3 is TGTGCCAGCAGCGTGGGTGACAGGGTCTGGGAGACCCAGTACTTC. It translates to CASSVGDRVWETQYF.

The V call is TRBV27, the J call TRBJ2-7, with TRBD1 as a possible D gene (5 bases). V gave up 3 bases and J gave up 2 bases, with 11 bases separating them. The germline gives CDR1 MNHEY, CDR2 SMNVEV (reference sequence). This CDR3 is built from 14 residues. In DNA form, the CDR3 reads TGTGCCAGCAGTTTCGATGACAGTCCCTACGAGCAGTACTTC. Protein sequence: CASSFDDSPYEQYF.

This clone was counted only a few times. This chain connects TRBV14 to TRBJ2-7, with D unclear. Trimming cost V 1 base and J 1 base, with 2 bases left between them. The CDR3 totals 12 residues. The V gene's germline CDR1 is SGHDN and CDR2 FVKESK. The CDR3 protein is CASSQVSYEQYF. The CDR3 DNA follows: TGTGCCAGCAGCCAAGTTTCCTACGAGCAGTACTTC.

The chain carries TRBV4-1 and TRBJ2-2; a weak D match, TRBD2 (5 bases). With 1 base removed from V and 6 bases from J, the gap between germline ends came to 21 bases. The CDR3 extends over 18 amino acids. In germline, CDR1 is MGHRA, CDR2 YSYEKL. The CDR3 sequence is CASSQGIMAREWSGELFF. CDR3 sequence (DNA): TGCGCCAGCAGCCAAGGAATAATGGCGAGGGAGTGGTCCGGGGAGCTGTTTTTT.

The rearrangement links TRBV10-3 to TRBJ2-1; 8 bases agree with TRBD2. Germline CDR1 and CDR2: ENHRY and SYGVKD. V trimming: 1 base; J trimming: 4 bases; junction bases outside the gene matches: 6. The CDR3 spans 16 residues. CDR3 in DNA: TGTGCCATCAGTGAGTTAGCGGGATTAATTTACAATGAGCAGTTCTTC. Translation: CAISELAGLIYNEQFF.

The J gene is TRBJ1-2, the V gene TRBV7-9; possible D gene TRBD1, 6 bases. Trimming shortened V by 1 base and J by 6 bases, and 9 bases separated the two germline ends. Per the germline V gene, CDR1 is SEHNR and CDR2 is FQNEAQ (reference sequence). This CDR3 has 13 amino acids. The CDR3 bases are TGTGCCAGCAGCTTAGTAGCAGGGGATGGCTACACCTTC. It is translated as CASSLVAGDGYTF.

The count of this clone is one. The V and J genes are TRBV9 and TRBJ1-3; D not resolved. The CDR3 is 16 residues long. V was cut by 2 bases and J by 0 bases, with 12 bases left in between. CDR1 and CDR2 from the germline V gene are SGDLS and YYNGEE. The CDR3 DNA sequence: TGTGCCAGCAGCGTGCTCGGGGTCTCCTCTGGAAACACCATATATTTT. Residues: CASSVLGVSSGNTIYF.

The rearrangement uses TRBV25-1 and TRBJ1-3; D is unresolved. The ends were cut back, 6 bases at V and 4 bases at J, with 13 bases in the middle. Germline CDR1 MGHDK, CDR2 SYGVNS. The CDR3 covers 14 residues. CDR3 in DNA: TGTGCCAGCAGCCCTCGGGCAACCGGAAACACCATATATTTT. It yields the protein CASSPRATGNTIYF.

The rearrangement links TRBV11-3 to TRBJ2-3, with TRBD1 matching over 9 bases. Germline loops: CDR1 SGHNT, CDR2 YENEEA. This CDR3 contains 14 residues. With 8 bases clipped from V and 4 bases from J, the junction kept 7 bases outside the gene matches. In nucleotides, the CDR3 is TGTGCCAGCGGACCGGGACAGGGCGCAGATACGCAGTATTTT. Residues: CASGPGQGADTQYF.

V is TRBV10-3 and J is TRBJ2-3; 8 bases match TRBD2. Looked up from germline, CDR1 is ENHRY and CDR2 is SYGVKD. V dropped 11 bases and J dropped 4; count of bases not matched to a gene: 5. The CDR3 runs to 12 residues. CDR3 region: CASGREADTQYF. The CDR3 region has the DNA TGTGCCTCCGGGCGGGAGGCAGATACGCAGTATTTT.

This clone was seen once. CDR3 in amino acids: CASSQDVGGPQHF. CDR3 bases: TGTGCCAGCAGCCAAGATGTTGGCGGTCCCCAGCATTTT. V gene TRBV4-2 combines with J gene TRBJ1-5; no firm D call. The CDR3 runs to 13 residues. V was trimmed by 0 bases and J by 10 bases, leaving 10 bases between them. Germline V gene lookup returns CDR1 LGHNA and CDR2 YNFKEQ.

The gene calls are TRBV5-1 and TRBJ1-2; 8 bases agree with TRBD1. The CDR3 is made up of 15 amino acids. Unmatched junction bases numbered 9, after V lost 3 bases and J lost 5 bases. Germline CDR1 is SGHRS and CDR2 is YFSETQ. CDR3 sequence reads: CASSWATGAGYGYTF. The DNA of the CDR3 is TGCGCCAGCAGCTGGGCGACAGGGGCTGGGTATGGCTACACCTTC.

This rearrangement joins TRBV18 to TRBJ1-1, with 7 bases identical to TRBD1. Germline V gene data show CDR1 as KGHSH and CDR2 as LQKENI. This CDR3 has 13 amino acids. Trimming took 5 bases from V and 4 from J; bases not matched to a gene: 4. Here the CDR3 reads CASSRQGGTEAFF. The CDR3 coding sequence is TGTGCCAGCTCAAGACAGGGAGGCACTGAAGCTTTCTTT.

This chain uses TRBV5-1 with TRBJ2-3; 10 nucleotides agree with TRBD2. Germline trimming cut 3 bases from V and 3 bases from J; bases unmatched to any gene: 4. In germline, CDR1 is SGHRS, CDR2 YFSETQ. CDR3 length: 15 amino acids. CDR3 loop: CASSWASGRTDTQYF. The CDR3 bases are TGCGCCAGCAGCTGGGCTAGCGGGAGAACAGATACGCAGTATTTT.

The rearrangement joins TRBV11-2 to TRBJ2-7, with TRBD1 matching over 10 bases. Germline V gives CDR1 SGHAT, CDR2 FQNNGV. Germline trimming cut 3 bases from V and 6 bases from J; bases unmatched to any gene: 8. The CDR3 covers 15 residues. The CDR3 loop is CASSFAPTGGGEQYF. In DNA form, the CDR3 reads TGTGCCAGCAGCTTCGCCCCGACAGGGGGCGGCGAGCAGTACTTC.

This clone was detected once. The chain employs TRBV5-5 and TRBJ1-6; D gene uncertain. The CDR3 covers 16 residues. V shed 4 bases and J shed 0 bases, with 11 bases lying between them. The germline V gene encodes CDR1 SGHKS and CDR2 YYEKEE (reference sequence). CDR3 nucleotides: TGTGCCAGCAGCCCGGCCCGGGACTCCTATAATTCACCCCTCCACTTT. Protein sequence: CASSPARDSYNSPLHF. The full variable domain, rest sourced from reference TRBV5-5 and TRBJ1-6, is DAGVTQSPTHLIKTRGQQVTLRCSPISGHKSVSWYQQVLGQGPQFIFQYYEKEERGRGNFPDRFSARQFPNYSSELNVNALLLGDSALYLCASSPARDSYNSPLHFGNGTRLTVT.

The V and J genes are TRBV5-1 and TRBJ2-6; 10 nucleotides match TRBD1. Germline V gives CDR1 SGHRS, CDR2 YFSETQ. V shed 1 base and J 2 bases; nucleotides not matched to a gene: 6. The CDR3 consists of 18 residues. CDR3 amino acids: CASSLWGQGSTGANVLTF. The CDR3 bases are TGCGCCAGCAGCTTGTGGGGACAGGGGAGCACTGGGGCCAACGTCCTGACTTTC. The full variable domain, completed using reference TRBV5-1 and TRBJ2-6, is KAGVTQTPRYLIKTRGQQVTLSCSPISGHRSVSWYQQTPGQGLQFLFEYFSETQRNKGNFPGRFSGRQFSNSRSEMNVSTLELGDSALYLCASSLWGQGSTGANVLTFGAGSRLTVL.

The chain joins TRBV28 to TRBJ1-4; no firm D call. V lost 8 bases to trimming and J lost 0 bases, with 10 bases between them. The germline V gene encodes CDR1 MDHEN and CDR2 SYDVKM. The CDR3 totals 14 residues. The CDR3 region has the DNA TGTGCCAGCGGTGTATTGACAACTAATGAAAAACTGTTTTTT. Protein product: CASGVLTTNEKLFF. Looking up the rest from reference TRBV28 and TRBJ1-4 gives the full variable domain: DVKVTQSSRYLVKRTGEKVFLECVQDMDHENMFWYRQDPGLGLRLIYFSYDVKMKEKGDIPEGYSVSREKKERFSLILESASTNQTSMYLCASGVLTTNEKLFFGSGTQLSVL.

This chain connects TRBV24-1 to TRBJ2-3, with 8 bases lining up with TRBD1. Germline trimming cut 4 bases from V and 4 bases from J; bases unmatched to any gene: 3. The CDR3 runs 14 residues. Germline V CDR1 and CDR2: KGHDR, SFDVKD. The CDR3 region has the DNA TGTGCCACCAGTGAGCAGGGGGCGGCAGATACGCAGTATTTT. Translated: CATSEQGAADTQYF.

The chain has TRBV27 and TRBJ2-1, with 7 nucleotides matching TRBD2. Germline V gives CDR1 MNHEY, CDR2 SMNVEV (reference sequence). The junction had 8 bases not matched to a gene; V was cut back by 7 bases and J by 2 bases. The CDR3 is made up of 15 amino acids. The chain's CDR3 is CASTRLGGPYNEQFF. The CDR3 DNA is TGTGCCAGCACCCGACTGGGAGGGCCCTACAATGAGCAGTTCTTC.

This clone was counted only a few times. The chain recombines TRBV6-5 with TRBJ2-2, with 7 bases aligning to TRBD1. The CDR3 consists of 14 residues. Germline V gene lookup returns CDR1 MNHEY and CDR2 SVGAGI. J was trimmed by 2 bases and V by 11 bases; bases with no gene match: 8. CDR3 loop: CAARQGPNTGELFF. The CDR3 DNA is TGTGCCGCCAGACAGGGCCCTAACACCGGGGAGCTGTTTTTT.

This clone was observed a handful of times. The CDR3 DNA sequence: TGTGCCAGCAGTCGGACACTACAAGAGACCCAGTACTTC. Translating gives CASSRTLQETQYF. The chain links TRBV6-5 to TRBJ2-5; perhaps TRBD1 as D (5 bases). The CDR3 extends over 13 amino acids. V was cut by 5 bases and J by 2 bases, with 9 bases left in between. Germline CDR1 MNHEY, CDR2 SVGAGI.

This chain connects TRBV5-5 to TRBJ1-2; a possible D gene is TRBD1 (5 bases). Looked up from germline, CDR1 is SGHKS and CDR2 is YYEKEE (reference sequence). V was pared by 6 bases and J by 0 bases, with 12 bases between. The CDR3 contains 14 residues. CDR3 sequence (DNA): TGTGCCAGCAAACTCTGGGGGGCTAACTATGGCTACACCTTC. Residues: CASKLWGANYGYTF.

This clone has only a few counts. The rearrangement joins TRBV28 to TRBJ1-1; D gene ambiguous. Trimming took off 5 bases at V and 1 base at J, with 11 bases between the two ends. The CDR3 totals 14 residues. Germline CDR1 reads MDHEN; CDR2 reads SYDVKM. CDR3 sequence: CASSPPAWNTEAFF. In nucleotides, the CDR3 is TGTGCCAGCAGTCCCCCCGCTTGGAACACTGAAGCTTTCTTT.

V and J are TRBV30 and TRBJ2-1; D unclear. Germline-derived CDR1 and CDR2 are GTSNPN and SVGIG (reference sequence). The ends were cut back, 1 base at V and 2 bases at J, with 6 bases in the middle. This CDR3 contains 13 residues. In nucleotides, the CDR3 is TGTGCCTGGAGTGGCGGTACCTACAATGAGCAGTTCTTC. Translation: CAWSGGTYNEQFF. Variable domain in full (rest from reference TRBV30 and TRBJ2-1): SQTIHQWPATLVQPVGSPLSLECTVEGTSNPNLYWYRQAAGRGLQLLFYSVGIGQISSEVPQNLSASRPQDRQFILSSKKLLLSDSGFYLCAWSGGTYNEQFFGPGTRLTVL.

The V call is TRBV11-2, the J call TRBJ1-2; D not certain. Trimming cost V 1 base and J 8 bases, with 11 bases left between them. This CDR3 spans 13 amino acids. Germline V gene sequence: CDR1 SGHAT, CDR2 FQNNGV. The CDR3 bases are TGTGCCAGCAGCTTAGTTCCCGTTCGGGGCTACACCTTC. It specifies CASSLVPVRGYTF.

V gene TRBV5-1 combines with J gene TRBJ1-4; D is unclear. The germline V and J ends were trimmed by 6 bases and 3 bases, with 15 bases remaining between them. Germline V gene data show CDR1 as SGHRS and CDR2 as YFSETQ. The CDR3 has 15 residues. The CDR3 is CASNQRPGPNEKLFF. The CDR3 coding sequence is TGCGCCAGCAATCAGAGGCCGGGTCCTAATGAAAAACTGTTTTTT.

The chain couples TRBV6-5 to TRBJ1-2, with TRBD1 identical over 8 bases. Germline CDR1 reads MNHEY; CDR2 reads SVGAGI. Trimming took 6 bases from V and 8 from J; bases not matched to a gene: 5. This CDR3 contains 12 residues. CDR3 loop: CASRGTGGGYTF. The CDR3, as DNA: TGTGCCAGCAGGGGGACAGGCGGAGGCTACACCTTC.

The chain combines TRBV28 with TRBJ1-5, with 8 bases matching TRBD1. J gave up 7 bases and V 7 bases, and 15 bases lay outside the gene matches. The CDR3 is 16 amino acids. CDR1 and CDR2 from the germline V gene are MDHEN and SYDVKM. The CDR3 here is CASNYLDRVLGQPQHF. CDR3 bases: TGTGCCAGCAACTACTTGGACAGGGTGTTAGGGCAGCCCCAGCATTTT. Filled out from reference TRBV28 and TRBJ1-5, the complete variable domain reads DVKVTQSSRYLVKRTGEKVFLECVQDMDHENMFWYRQDPGLGLRLIYFSYDVKMKEKGDIPEGYSVSREKKERFSLILESASTNQTSMYLCASNYLDRVLGQPQHFGDGTRLSIL.

The CDR3 bases are TGCGCCAGCAGCCCGGGAAAAGCTATTTTCACAGATACGCAGTATTTT. Its translation is CASSPGKAIFTDTQYF. This chain uses TRBV5-1 with TRBJ2-3, with D possibly matching TRBD2 (5 bases). There are 16 residues in the CDR3. CDR1 and CDR2 from the germline V gene are SGHRS and YFSETQ. The V end was cut by 4 bases, the J end by 2 bases, with 17 bases between.

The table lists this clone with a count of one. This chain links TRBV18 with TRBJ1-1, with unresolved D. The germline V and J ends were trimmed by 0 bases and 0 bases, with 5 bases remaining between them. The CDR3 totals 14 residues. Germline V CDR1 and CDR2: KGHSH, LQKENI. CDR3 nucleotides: TGTGCCAGCTCACCACCCGCCCTGAACACTGAAGCTTTCTTT. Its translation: CASSPPALNTEAFF. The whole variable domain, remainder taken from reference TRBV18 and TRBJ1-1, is NAGVMQNPRHLVRRRGQEARLRCSPMKGHSHVYWYRQLPEEGLKFMVYLQKENIIDESGMPKERFSAEFPKEGPSILRIQQVVRGDSAAYFCASSPPALNTEAFFGQGTRLTVV.